The 16 T cell receptor beta chains reported below all come from one sample, sequenced in a study of blood T cells in healthy people across ages. A sample-barcoded 5' primer and a J-beta primer mix were used in a second PCR of roughly 6 to 11 cycles. TCRdb fed the 5' RACE reads into MiXCR, producing one record per CDR3 protein. The sample includes around 900,000 distinct CDR3 sequences, just over 50% of them seen just once. Input material: blood. The origin of the receptors is a woman aged 55-69 years in good health.

V and J are TRBV2 and TRBJ1-1; D unresolved. V lost 7 bases, J lost 3 bases, and 12 bases lay in between. Per germline, CDR1 SNHLY and CDR2 FYNNEI. The CDR3 runs 13 residues. The CDR3 region is CASNPERDTEAFF. The CDR3 region has the DNA TGTGCCAGCAATCCCGAGCGGGACACTGAAGCTTTCTTT.

The genes are TRBV7-2 and TRBJ2-7; 7 bases map to TRBD2. This CDR3 is 17 amino acids long. Losses at the gene ends were 2 bases for V and 1 base for J; bases not matched to a gene: 11. Germline V CDR1 and CDR2: SGHTA, FQGNSA. CDR3 residues: CASSLSSVVAGSYEQYF. CDR3 bases: TGTGCCAGCAGCTTAAGTTCGGTGGTAGCGGGTTCCTACGAGCAGTACTTC.

The rearrangement uses TRBV9 and TRBJ2-7; 7 bases line up with TRBD1. V trimming: 2 bases; J trimming: 2 bases; junction bases outside the gene matches: 7. This CDR3 region has 15 residues. Germline CDR1 reads SGDLS; CDR2 reads YYNGEE. The CDR3 nucleotides read TGTGCCAGCAGCGTGCTACCGGGACAGCCCTACGAGCAGTACTTC. Its protein is CASSVLPGQPYEQYF.

This clonotype has only a few counts. The chain has TRBV11-1 and TRBJ2-3; TRBD2 agrees at 16 bases. This CDR3 spans 17 amino acids. After removal of 6 bases from V and 4 bases from J, the junction contained 7 bases not matched to a gene. Germline lookup yields CDR1 SGHAT and CDR2 FQDESV (reference sequence). The CDR3 region has the DNA TGTGCCAGCAGTTCCGGGACTAGCGGGAGGGGGGCAGATACGCAGTATTTT. This codes for CASSSGTSGRGADTQYF. The full variable domain, with the rest looked up from reference TRBV11-1 and TRBJ2-3, is EAEVAQSPRYKITEKSQAVAFWCDPISGHATLYWYRQILGQGPELLVQFQDESVVDDSQLPKDRFSAERLKGVDSTLKIQPAELGDSAMYLCASSSGTSGRGADTQYFGPGTRLTVL.

CDR3 DNA sequence: TGTGCCAGCAGTTCCGGGACTCGCACAGATACGCAGTATTTT. Translation gives CASSSGTRTDTQYF. V and J are TRBV12-3 or TRBV12-4 and TRBJ2-3; a weak D match, TRBD2 (6 bases). Trimming took off 4 bases at V and 1 base at J, with 9 bases between the two ends. This CDR3 has 14 amino acids.

The sample holds many counts of this clonotype. The chain is built from TRBV7-2 and TRBJ2-5; D is possibly TRBD2 (5 bases). Germline loops: CDR1 SGHTA, CDR2 FQGNSA. This CDR3 comprises 15 residues. Trimming cost V 5 bases and J 5 bases, with 18 bases left between them. CDR3 nucleotide sequence: TGTGCCAGCAGCCCCCGGACTCCGGGTTCTGAGACCCAGTACTTC. It translates to CASSPRTPGSETQYF.

The chain employs TRBV28 and TRBJ2-4; tentatively, D is TRBD2 (5 bases). This CDR3 comprises 17 residues. V was cut by 6 bases and J by 0 bases, with 18 bases left in between. Germline V lookup: CDR1 MDHEN, CDR2 SYDVKM. The CDR3 DNA is TGTGCCAGCAGCGGTGGCTACAGCGGACTAGCCAAAAACATTCAGTACTTC. Its protein is CASSGGYSGLAKNIQYF.

This clonotype showed up many times. The chain combines TRBV29-1 with TRBJ2-5, with 9 positions matching TRBD2. This CDR3 has 13 amino acids. The J segment lost 3 bases and the V segment lost 4 bases, leaving 3 bases of the junction unmatched. Germline assignment: CDR1 SQVTM and CDR2 ANQGSEA. The CDR3 DNA sequence: TGCAGCGTTGCAGCGGGGGGAGAAGAGACCCAGTACTTC. Residues: CSVAAGGEETQYF.

Regarding this clonotype: One end of the junction does not line up with germline, which may come from a read error. The chain recombines TRBV28 with TRBJ2-3; D is tentatively TRBD1 or TRBD2 (5 bases each). In germline, CDR1 is MDHEN, CDR2 SYDVKM. The CDR3 has 19 amino acids. CDR3 protein: CACSFSGRVSVSSTDTQYF. CDR3 in DNA: TGTGCCTGCAGTTTTTCGGGGCGGGTCAGCGTCTCTAGCACAGATACGCAGTATTTT.

This clonotype was detected a few times. The J gene is TRBJ2-6, the V gene TRBV6-6, with 8 nucleotides matching TRBD1. From germline, CDR1 is MNHNY and CDR2 SVGAGI (reference sequence). V shed 6 bases and J 3 bases; nucleotides not matched to a gene: 7. This CDR3 is built from 16 residues. The CDR3 here is CASRKDRASGANVLTF. Here the CDR3 DNA reads TGTGCCAGCAGAAAGGACAGGGCTAGTGGGGCCAACGTCCTGACTTTC.

This rearrangement joins TRBV4-3 to TRBJ2-1; possibly TRBD2 for D (7 bases). CDR1 is LGHNA and CDR2 is YSLEER in the germline V gene. V gave up 1 base and J gave up 11 bases, with 21 bases separating them. The CDR3 sequence is 16 residues long. DNA of the CDR3: TGCGCCAGCAGCCAAGTGGGGCTGGGAGGGGGGAGTCAGCAGTTCTTC. It is translated as CASSQVGLGGGSQQFF.

In its sample, this clonotype was seen a few times. The V gene is TRBV29-1, the J gene TRBJ1-6, with TRBD1 matching over 8 bases. J gave up 2 bases and V 6 bases, and 3 bases lay outside the gene matches. Germline V CDR1 and CDR2: SQVTM, ANQGSEA. The CDR3 is made up of 14 amino acids. CDR3 nucleotides: TGCAGCGTCAAGACAGGGGCCTATAATTCACCCCTCCACTTT. Amino acid sequence: CSVKTGAYNSPLHF.

The chain couples TRBV28 to TRBJ1-5; D gene unclear. V lost 6 bases and J lost 4, with 16 bases in between. The CDR3 spans 15 residues. CDR1 MDHEN and CDR2 SYDVKM come from the germline V gene. The CDR3 DNA follows: TGTGCCAGCAGCTCGGACGAAACGAGGAATCAGCCCCAGCATTTT. This sequence encodes CASSSDETRNQPQHF. Full variable domain (rest looked up from reference TRBV28 and TRBJ1-5): DVKVTQSSRYLVKRTGEKVFLECVQDMDHENMFWYRQDPGLGLRLIYFSYDVKMKEKGDIPEGYSVSREKKERFSLILESASTNQTSMYLCASSSDETRNQPQHFGDGTRLSIL.

This chain links TRBV28 with TRBJ2-2; TRBD1 is a possible D gene (5 bases). This CDR3 is built from 16 residues. Trimming removed 6 bases at V and 0 bases at J, with 14 bases between. Germline CDR1 is MDHEN and CDR2 is SYDVKM. Here the CDR3 DNA reads TGTGCCAGCAGCGACGGACAAACCACGAACACCGGGGAGCTGTTTTTT. Translation gives CASSDGQTTNTGELFF.

The chain employs TRBV5-1 and TRBJ2-7; D call uncertain. The CDR3 contains 15 residues. V lost 4 bases and J 0 bases, leaving 14 bases between the germline ends. CDR1 and CDR2 (germline): SGHRS, YFSETQ. The CDR3 is CASSRDGLSSYEQYF. The CDR3 bases are TGCGCCAGCAGCCGTGACGGTCTCAGCTCCTACGAGCAGTACTTC.

The chain has TRBV11-2 and TRBJ2-1, with D possibly matching TRBD1 (6 bases). Germline values: CDR1 SGHAT, CDR2 FQNNGV. This CDR3 region has 17 residues. V lost 4 bases and J lost 4, with 20 bases in between. The CDR3 DNA reads as TGTGCCAGCAGCTCAGAGCTCCAGGGGTGGGGGTACAATGAGCAGTTCTTC. It yields the protein CASSSELQGWGYNEQFF. The full variable domain, completed using reference TRBV11-2 and TRBJ2-1, is EAGVAQSPRYKIIEKRQSVAFWCNPISGHATLYWYQQILGQGPKLLIQFQNNGVVDDSQLPKDRFSAERLKGVDSTLKIQPAKLEDSAVYLCASSSELQGWGYNEQFFGPGTRLTVL.